These T cell receptor beta chains were read from a single sample in a study of blood T cells in healthy people across ages. TCRdb called the 5' RACE reads again in MiXCR, with one record for every CDR3 protein. The sample contains hundreds of thousands of distinct CDR3 sequences, about 28% of which appear only once. Sequencing was done on a sample of blood. The receptor set was obtained from a woman of 80 years or more in good health. CDR3s include the opening cysteine and the closing phenylalanine or tryptophan. Each record gives: J gene, clone size, V gene, D gene, CDR3 DNA, CDR3 protein. The D gene is left open where the match is weak. Only some rows state a clone size, as once, few, many or a class for expanded clones.

TRBJ2-1 | many | TRBV3-1 | - | TGTGCCAGCAGCCAAGATGTTCGGGTGCATGAGCAGTTCTTC | CASSQDVRVHEQFF
TRBJ1-5 | - | TRBV28 | - | TGTGCCAGCAAGGGGGGGGGCGCGGGGAGCAATCAGCCCCAGCATTTT | CASKGGGAGSNQPQHF
TRBJ1-2 | many | TRBV5-1 | TRBD1 | TGCGCCAGCAGCGAGACAGGGGACTATGGCTACACCTTC | CASSETGDYGYTF
TRBJ2-3 | - | TRBV7-2 | TRBD2 | TGTGCCAGCAGCATAGGACTAGCGGTTTTCACAGATACGCAGTATTTT | CASSIGLAVFTDTQYF
TRBJ2-1 | many | TRBV4-3 | - | TGCGCCAGCAGCCACAGATTAGACAATGAGCAGTTCTTC | CASSHRLDNEQFF
TRBJ1-1 | few | TRBV5-1 | TRBD1 | TGCGCCAGCAGCCACCCGGGACAGAGGAACACTGAAGCTTTCTTT | CASSHPGQRNTEAFF
TRBJ2-5 | - | TRBV29-1 | TRBD2 | TGCGCGGGGGGGCCCGGAGAGACCCAGTACTTC | CAGGPGETQYF
TRBJ1-5 | - | TRBV18 | TRBD1 | TGTGCCAGCTCACAAACAGGGGGCAATCAGCCCCAGCATTTT | CASSQTGGNQPQHF
TRBJ2-2 | - | TRBV4-3 | - | TGCGCCAGCAGCCGGACTCTTGGGGGAGGTTTCACCGGGGAGCTGTTTTTT | CASSRTLGGGFTGELFF
TRBJ1-5 | - | TRBV12-3/TRBV12-4 | - | TGTGCCAGCACCTTCCATTTAAGTCAGCCCCAGCATTTT | CASTFHLSQPQHF
TRBJ2-7 | - | TRBV11-2 | TRBD2 | TGTGCCAGCAGCTCGGGACTAGCGGGGTACTACGAGCAGTACTTC | CASSSGLAGYYEQYF
TRBJ1-4 | few | TRBV30 | - | TGTGCCTGGAGTGAACAGCCAAGAGGTGAAAAACTGTTTTTT | CAWSEQPRGEKLFF
TRBJ1-5 | - | TRBV12-3/TRBV12-4 | - | TGTGCCAGCAGTGCAACAGTTATTGATCAGCCCCAGCATTTT | CASSATVIDQPQHF
TRBJ1-5 | - | TRBV24-1 | - | TGTGCCACCAGTAGAGACCGGGAAAAAAATCATCAGCCCCAGCATTTT | CATSRDREKNHQPQHF
TRBJ1-2 | - | TRBV6-1 | - | TGTGCCAGCAGTGTAGCGGGGGGCTCGATCTATGGCTACACCTTC | CASSVAGGSIYGYTF
TRBJ1-5 | - | TRBV3-1 | TRBD1 | TGTGCCAGCAGCTCCAGACAGGGAAGTCAGCCCCAGCATTTT | CASSSRQGSQPQHF
TRBJ1-2 | - | TRBV14 | - | TGTGCCAGCAGCCAAGAAGGTTGGCGTTATGGCTACACCTTC | CASSQEGWRYGYTF
TRBJ2-5 | - | TRBV29-1 | TRBD2 | TGCAGCGTTGGGGTAGTGATGGAGGGGAGGGTGACCCAGTACTTC | CSVGVVMEGRVTQYF
TRBJ1-5 | few | TRBV6-2/TRBV6-3 | - | TGTGCCAGCCCGACCCTCAATCAGCCCCAGCATTTT | CASPTLNQPQHF
TRBJ2-5 | few | TRBV24-1 | TRBD1 | TGTGCCACCAGTGAACCGGGACAGAAGCAAGAGACCCAGTACTTC | CATSEPGQKQETQYF
TRBJ2-7 | - | TRBV20-1 | TRBD2 | TGCAGTGCTCTCCCTAGGCCGGGGGGTGCCGTTGAGCAGTACTTC | CSALPRPGGAVEQYF
TRBJ1-5 | - | TRBV19 | TRBD1 | TGTGCCAGTAGTATAGTAACAGGGGGCCATCAGCCCCAGCATTTT | CASSIVTGGHQPQHF
TRBJ1-1 | few | TRBV25-1 | TRBD1 | TGTGCCAGCAGTGAACAGGGGGCAAGGTTGCATCACACTGAAGCTTTCTTT | CASSEQGARLHHTEAFF
TRBJ1-2 | - | TRBV20-1 | - | TGCAGTGCCAGAAGTACAGGGCAAGCTAACTATGACTACACCTTC | CSARSTGQANYDYTF
TRBJ2-7 | - | TRBV29-1 | TRBD1 | TGCAACGTCGTGGGACAGGACACTTCCTACGAGCAGTACTTC | CNVVGQDTSYEQYF
TRBJ2-1 | - | TRBV11-2 | - | TGTGCCAGCAGCTTAGTCGATAAGTCCAATGAGCAGTTCTTC | CASSLVDKSNEQFF
TRBJ1-2 | many | TRBV7-9 | - | TGTGCCAGCAGCTCACAGGTTGGCTACACCTTC | CASSSQVGYTF
TRBJ2-7 | - | TRBV5-5 | - | TGCGCCAGCCATGGTGGTGGTCCGGGTGAGGATTACGAGCAGTACTTC | CASHGGGPGEDYEQYF
TRBJ2-3 | few | TRBV5-4 | TRBD1 | TGTGCCAGCAGGTCGACAGGGGATCGCACAGATACGCAGTATTTT | CASRSTGDRTDTQYF
TRBJ2-3 | many | TRBV27 | TRBD2 | TGTGCCAGCAGTTTGGAGCGGGGGGGAGATACGCAGTATTTT | CASSLERGGDTQYF
TRBJ2-2 | few | TRBV7-9 | TRBD1 | TGTGCCAGCAGCGCCACCTGGACAGGGTCGCCCACCGGGGAGCTGTTTTTT | CASSATWTGSPTGELFF
TRBJ1-1 | few | TRBV19 | TRBD1 | TGTGCCAGTAGTATGGACAGGGGAAATGAAGCTTTCTTT | CASSMDRGNEAFF
TRBJ2-7 | - | TRBV30 | TRBD1 | TGTGCCCTCGACAGGGACTCCTACGAGCAGTACTTC | CALDRDSYEQYF
TRBJ2-7 | once | TRBV5-1 | - | TGCGCCAGCAGCGTCCCGGGACGGCCCTACGAGCAGTACTTC | CASSVPGRPYEQYF
TRBJ2-5 | many | TRBV7-9 | - | TGTGCCAGCAGCAACGGGGCGCTCCAAGAGACCCAGTACTTC | CASSNGALQETQYF
TRBJ2-7 | once | TRBV27 | TRBD1 | TGTGCCAGCAGTTACATAGGGGGCCGAGACGAGCAGTACTTC | CASSYIGGRDEQYF
TRBJ1-5 | many | TRBV15 | - | TGTGCCACCAGCAGAGAGCTGGGCAGCAATCAGCCCCAGCATTTT | CATSRELGSNQPQHF
TRBJ1-1 | - | TRBV20-1 | - | TGCAGTGCTGATATCGCAGGGTGTACGACTGAAGCTTTCTTT | CSADIAGCTTEAFF
TRBJ2-7 | many | TRBV10-2 | - | TGCGCCAGCCAGACCCATGAGACAGGTACCTACGAGCAGTACTTC | CASQTHETGTYEQYF
TRBJ1-2 | once | TRBV20-1 | - | TGCAGTGCTAGAGATCCGACAGAGTCTAACTATGGCTACACCTTC | CSARDPTESNYGYTF
TRBJ2-2 | few | TRBV5-1 | - | TGCGCCAGCAGCTTGATTGCGCAGGACCCGATCGGGGAGCTGTTTTTT | CASSLIAQDPIGELFF
TRBJ2-7 | - | TRBV29-1 | - | TGCAGCGTTGAAGCTAACAAAGGGGGTTACGAGCAGTACTTC | CSVEANKGGYEQYF
TRBJ2-3 | - | TRBV12-3/TRBV12-4 | - | TGTGCCAGCAGTGACCGGGAGAGCACAGATGTGCAGTATTTT | CASSDRESTDVQYF
TRBJ1-1 | - | TRBV6-1 | - | TGTGCCAGCATAGGGGAGAGGATTGGAGCTTTCTTT | CASIGERIGAFF
TRBJ1-4 | - | TRBV15 | - | TGTGCCACCAGCAGAGACGGGAGAGGGATGACTAATGAAAGACTGTTTTTT | CATSRDGRGMTNERLFF
TRBJ2-3 | - | TRBV18 | - | TGTGCCAGCTCACCGACACCTAGCACAGATACGCGGTATTTT | CASSPTPSTDTRYF
TRBJ2-2 | few | TRBV6-4 | TRBD1 | TGTGCCAGCAGTGCCCTTCCGACAGGGGAAACCGGGGAGCTGTTTTTT | CASSALPTGETGELFF
TRBJ2-1 | many | TRBV7-3 | - | TGTGCCAGCAGCTTACTGGGGGGCCTCTCCTACAATGAGCAGTTCTTC | CASSLLGGLSYNEQFF
TRBJ2-5 | many | TRBV13 | TRBD1 | TGTGCCAGCAGCCAACAGGGGGCAGAGACCCAGTACTTC | CASSQQGAETQYF
TRBJ2-5 | many | TRBV27 | - | TGTGCCAGCAGCTATCGGGGGGCTTGGGAGACCCAGTACTTC | CASSYRGAWETQYF
TRBJ2-2 | - | TRBV12-3/TRBV12-4 | - | TGTGCCACACACAACACCGGGGAGCTGTTTTTT | CATHNTGELFF
TRBJ2-3 | - | TRBV5-1 | - | TGCGCCAGCAGCTTGGAGTCTGGCACGACGCAGTATTTT | CASSLESGTTQYF
TRBJ2-7 | many | TRBV2 | TRBD1 | TGTGCCAGCAGATCATCCGGGACAGGGGGGTTCCTTGGACGGGGGGCGAGCTCCTACGAGCAGTACTTC | CASRSSGTGGFLGRGASSYEQYF